This T cell receptor (beta chain) was documented in a study of graft-versus-host responses after intestinal transplantation. Study results and caveats: There were GvH clones found in recipient marrow, and some of them appeared first in ileum or blood. After transplant, early declines in HvG clones were associated with peak levels of circulating GvH clones.

A remark on this clone: Its antigen remains unknown.

TCRdb keeps only in-frame clones here, not all; method: immunoSEQ multiplex PCR. This sample has some 81,000 clones, with 85% to 90% found just once. Germline CDR1 and CDR2: MDHEN and SYDVKM. The CDR3 loop spans 14 amino acids. This TCR was sampled from a human donor who received an intestinal transplant. The sequencing used unstimulated CD4+ T cells sorted from spleen or lymph node cells, collected before intestinal transplant. The V and J genes are TRBV28 and TRBJ1-1; 9 nucleotides line up with TRBD1. The CDR3 nucleotides are TGTGTCGGGAGAACAGGGGGCTCTAACACTGAAGCTTTCTTT. Amino acids: CVGRTGGSNTEAFF.